This TCR beta chain derives from a study of CD8 T cells in Susac syndrome (dated by TCRdb to the late 2010s). For the wider study: Of the Susac syndrome patients who were sequenced, more than five had clinically active disease and about 8 were in clinical remission. At blood withdrawal, Susac syndrome patients were either therapy-naive, taking corticosteroids (in some cases with IVIg as well), or taking IVIg alone. Whether CD8+ T cell activation and differentiation in Susac syndrome was antigen driven was tested using repertoire sequencing. Clonality of the CD8+ T cell repertoire was compared between about a dozen healthy donors, approximately 14 Susac syndrome patients and roughly 15 multiple sclerosis patients. Overall results and qualifications from the work: Susac syndrome CD8+ repertoires showed clonal expansion, highest in CD8+ TEMRA cells and greater in clinically active than remitting patients. Some 15 and five Susac-specific public clones were found in the total CD8+ and CD8+ TEMRA repertoires, respectively. The number of individuals in the TCR sequencing and HLA analysis was acknowledged as relatively small.

On this clonotype: Its antigen target is currently unknown. Per-base qualities were not stored, and no clone one base away is much larger.

Peripheral blood CD8+ and CD4+ T cells from healthy donors, Susac syndrome patients and multiple sclerosis patients were profiled by high-throughput TCR beta sequencing. Recently defined diagnostic criteria for definite or probable disease were met by the Susac syndrome patients. Bulk CD8+ and CD4+ T cells were purified by magnetic negative isolation, whereas CD8+ TEMRA cells were enriched by FACS. Blood was drawn into EDTA tubes, processed within 24 hours, and PBMCs were isolated by density gradient centrifugation. PBMCs destined for TCR sequencing were cryopreserved in liquid nitrogen and later thawed in a 37 °C water bath. Purity of sorted or isolated CD4+, CD8+ and CD8+ TEMRA cells was at least 90%. RNA was extracted using the RNeasy kit, and about 0.45 to 1 ug of the RNA was reverse transcribed with random hexamers. The immunoSEQ multiplex PCR assay, which covers 54 Vbeta and 13 Jbeta segments, was used to amplify TCR beta CDR3 regions. PCR amplification bias was corrected by using a synthetic template baseline for primer optimization and computational correction. In the paper's pipeline: Reads were annotated to V, D and J genes according to IMGT and were analyzed with immunoSEQ Analyzer, with only productive sequences retained. To calculate clonality, Shannon entropy was normalized by log2 of the number of productive unique sequences and then subtracted from one. For each patient and control, public and private clones were evaluated within the 100 most prevalent clones. A clone was defined as Susac-specific if it was absent from the healthy and MS cohorts, from roughly 990 published viral clones and from other ImmuneACCESS disease sequences. TCRdb reprocessed the public reads (quality trimming at Q25 with fastp, clone calling with MiXCR) and kept in-frame beta chains. Rows with a matching CDR3 protein are joined into one entry that keeps the most common DNA and genes. The V and J calls and clone size come from TCRdb's table, not from the authors' own analysis. The sample table shows around 80,000 distinct CDR3 sequences, and approximately 96% are seen once. The top ten clones comprise 0.41% of the sample.

The CDR3 covers 11 residues, taking in both the cysteine and the phenylalanine. Just CDR3 DNA is preserved here, 33 bases in frame from base 1. Between the V and J ends, shortened by 2 bases and 3 bases respectively, the junction contains 2 bases. CDR1 ENHRY and CDR2 SYGVKD are derived from the germline V gene. The material sequenced was CD8+ T cells from PBMCs. Recombination linked TRBV10-3 to TRBJ2-7; a confident D gene designation cannot be given. The clonotype was recovered from a human donor with Susac syndrome. The CDR3 region reads CAISEDYEQYF. The bases are TGTGCCATCAGTGAGGACTACGAGCAGTACTTC.